This T cell receptor (beta chain) was recorded in a study of memory CD4+ T cells and cytomegalovirus serostatus. Regarding the study as a whole: Of about 150 reported CMV TCRbeta sequences, around 62 were found in memory CD4+ repertoires. Repertoires predicted CMV serostatus with median bootstrapped AUC of approximately 0.95.

Turning to this clone: Antigen: not known.

Germline V gene data show CDR1 as ENHRY and CDR2 as SYGVKD. CDR3 length: 13 residues. The V gene lost 9 bases and the J gene lost 5 bases, with 16 bases spanning the gap. The sort gate was single viable CD3+CD4+CD8-CD45RO+ cells for memory CD4+ T cells. Serum IgG to CMV pp150, pp28, p38 and p52 defined serostatus. Assay: immunoSEQ multiplex PCR; the TCRdb copy retains only in-frame clones and omits some. The sample carries 30,000 to 40,000 clones, around 74% recorded once. This TCR derives from an adult in good health and CMV-seronegative. Some clones in this sample may be carry-over from other donors' samples. What was sequenced was memory CD4+ T cells from blood. This rearrangement joins TRBV10-3 to TRBJ1-1; maybe TRBD1 (6 bases). CDR3 nucleotide sequence: TGTGCCATTGGAGGGGGGAGTGGGACTGAAGCTTTCTTT. Amino acid sequence: CAIGGGSGTEAFF.